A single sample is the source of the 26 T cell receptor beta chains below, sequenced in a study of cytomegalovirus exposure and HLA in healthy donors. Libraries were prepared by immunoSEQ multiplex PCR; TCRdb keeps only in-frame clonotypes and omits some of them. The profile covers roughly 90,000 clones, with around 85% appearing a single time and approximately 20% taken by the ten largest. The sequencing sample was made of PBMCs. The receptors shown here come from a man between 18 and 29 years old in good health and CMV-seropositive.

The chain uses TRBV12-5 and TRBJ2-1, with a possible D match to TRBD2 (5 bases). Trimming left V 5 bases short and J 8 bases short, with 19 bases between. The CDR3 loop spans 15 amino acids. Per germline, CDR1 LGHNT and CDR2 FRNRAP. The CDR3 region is CASGNGIVGGDEQFF. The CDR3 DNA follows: TGTGCTAGTGGTAACGGGATAGTCGGCGGCGATGAGCAGTTCTTC.

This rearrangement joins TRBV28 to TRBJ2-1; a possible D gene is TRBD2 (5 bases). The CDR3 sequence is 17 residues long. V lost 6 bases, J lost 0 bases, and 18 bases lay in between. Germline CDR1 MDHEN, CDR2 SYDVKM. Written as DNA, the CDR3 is TGTGCCAGCAGCCTTACTAGTTACTATAGCTCCTACAATGAGCAGTTCTTC. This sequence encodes CASSLTSYYSSYNEQFF.

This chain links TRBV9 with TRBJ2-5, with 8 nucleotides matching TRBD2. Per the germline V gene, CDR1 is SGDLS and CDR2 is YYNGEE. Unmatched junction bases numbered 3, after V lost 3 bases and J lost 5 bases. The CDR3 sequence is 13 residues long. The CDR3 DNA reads TGTGCCAGCAGCGGAACTAGCGGCGAGACCCAGTACTTC. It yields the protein CASSGTSGETQYF.

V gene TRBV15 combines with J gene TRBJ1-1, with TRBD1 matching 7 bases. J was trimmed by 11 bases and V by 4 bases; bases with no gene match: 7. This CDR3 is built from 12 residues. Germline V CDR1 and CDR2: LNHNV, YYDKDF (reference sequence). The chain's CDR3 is CATSTGQIGAFF. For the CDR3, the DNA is TGTGCCACCAGCACGGGACAGATTGGTGCTTTCTTT.

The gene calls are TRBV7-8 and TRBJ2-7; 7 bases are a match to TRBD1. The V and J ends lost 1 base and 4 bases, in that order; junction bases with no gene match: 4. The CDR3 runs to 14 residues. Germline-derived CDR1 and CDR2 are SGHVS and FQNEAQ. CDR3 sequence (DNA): TGTGCCAGCAGCTTAGGAAGGGACAGATACGAGCAGTACTTC. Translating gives CASSLGRDRYEQYF.

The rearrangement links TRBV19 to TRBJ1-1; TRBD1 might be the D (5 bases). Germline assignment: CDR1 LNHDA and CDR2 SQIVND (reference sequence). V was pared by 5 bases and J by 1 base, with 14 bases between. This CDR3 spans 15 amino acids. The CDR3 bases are TGTGCCAGTAGTCACTGGGACTCAAGGAACACTGAAGCTTTCTTT. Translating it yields CASSHWDSRNTEAFF.

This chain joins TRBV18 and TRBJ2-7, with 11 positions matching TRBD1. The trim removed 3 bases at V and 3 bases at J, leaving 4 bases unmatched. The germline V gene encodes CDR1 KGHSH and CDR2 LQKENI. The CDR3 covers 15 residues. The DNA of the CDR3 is TGTGCCAGCTCACCTGAGGGACAGGGGGACTACGAGCAGTACGTC. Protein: CASSPEGQGDYEQYV.

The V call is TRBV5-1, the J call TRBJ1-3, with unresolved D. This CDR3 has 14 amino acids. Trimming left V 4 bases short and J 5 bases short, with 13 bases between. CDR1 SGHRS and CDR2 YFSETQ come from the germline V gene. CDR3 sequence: CASSPPGARNTIYF. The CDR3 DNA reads TGCGCCAGCAGCCCCCCGGGAGCGAGAAACACCATATATTTT.

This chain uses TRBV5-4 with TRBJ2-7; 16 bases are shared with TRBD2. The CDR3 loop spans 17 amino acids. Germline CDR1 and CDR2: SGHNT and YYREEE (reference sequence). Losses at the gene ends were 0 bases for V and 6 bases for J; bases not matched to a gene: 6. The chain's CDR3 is CASSLGGLAGGRFEQYF. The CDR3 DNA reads TGTGCCAGCAGCTTGGGGGGACTAGCGGGAGGGAGGTTCGAGCAGTACTTC.

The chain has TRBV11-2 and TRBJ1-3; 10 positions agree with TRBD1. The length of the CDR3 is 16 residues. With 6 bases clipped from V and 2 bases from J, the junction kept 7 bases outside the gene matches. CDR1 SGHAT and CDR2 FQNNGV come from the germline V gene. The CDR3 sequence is CASRRTGTGAGNTIYF. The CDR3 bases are TGTGCCAGCAGACGAACCGGGACAGGGGCTGGAAACACCATATATTTT.

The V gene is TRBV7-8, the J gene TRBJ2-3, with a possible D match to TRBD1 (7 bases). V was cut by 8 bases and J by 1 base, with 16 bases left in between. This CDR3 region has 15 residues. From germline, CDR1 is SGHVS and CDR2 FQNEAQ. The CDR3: CASSNRGGGTDTQYF. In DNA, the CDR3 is TGTGCCAGCTCCAACAGGGGAGGTGGCACAGATACGCAGTATTTT.

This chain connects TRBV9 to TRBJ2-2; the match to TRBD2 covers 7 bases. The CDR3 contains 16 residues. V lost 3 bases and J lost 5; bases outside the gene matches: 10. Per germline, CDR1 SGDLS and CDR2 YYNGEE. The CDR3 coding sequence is TGTGCCAGCAGCGGTTGGGAGCGGGGATTGACCGGGGAGCTGTTTTTT. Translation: CASSGWERGLTGELFF.

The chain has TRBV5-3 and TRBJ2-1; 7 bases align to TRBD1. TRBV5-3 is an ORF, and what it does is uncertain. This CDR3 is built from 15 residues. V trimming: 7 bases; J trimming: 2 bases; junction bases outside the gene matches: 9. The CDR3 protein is CARPLGGFAYNEQFF. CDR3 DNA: TGTGCCAGACCTCTAGGGGGCTTCGCCTACAATGAGCAGTTCTTC.

The CDR3 region has the DNA TGCGCCAGCAGCCGGGACAGCGATGAGCAGTTCTTC. Its translation is CASSRDSDEQFF. This sequence joins TRBV5-1 and TRBJ2-1, with 7 bases matching TRBD1. V was pared by 4 bases and J by 8 bases, with 3 bases of the junction left unmatched. Germline V CDR1 and CDR2: SGHRS, YFSETQ. This CDR3 contains 12 residues.

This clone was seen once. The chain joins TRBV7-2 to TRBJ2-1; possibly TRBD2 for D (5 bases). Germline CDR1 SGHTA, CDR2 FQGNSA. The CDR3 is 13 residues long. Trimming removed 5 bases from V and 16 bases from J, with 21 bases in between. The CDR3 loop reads CASSPRGAPRPFF. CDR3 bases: TGTGCCAGCAGCCCTCGGGGAGCCCCACGCCCTTTCTTC.

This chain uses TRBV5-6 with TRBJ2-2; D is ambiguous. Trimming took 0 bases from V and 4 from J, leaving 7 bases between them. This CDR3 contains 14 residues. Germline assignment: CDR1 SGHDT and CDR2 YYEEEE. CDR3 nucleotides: TGTGCCAGCAGCTTGGTGGAGCCCACCGGGGAGCTGTTTTTT. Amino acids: CASSLVEPTGELFF.

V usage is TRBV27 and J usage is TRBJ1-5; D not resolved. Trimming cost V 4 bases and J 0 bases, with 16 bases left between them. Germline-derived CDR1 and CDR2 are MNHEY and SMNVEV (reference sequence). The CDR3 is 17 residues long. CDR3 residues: CASSSIIGRNSNQPQHF. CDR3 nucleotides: TGTGCCAGCAGTTCGATCATCGGGAGAAATAGCAATCAGCCCCAGCATTTT.

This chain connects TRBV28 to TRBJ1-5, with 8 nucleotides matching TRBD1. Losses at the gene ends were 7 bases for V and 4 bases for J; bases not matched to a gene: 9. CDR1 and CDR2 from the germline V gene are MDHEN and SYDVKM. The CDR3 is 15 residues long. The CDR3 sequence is CASTPTGVSNQPQHF. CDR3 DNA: TGTGCCAGCACCCCGACAGGGGTCAGTAATCAGCCCCAGCATTTT.

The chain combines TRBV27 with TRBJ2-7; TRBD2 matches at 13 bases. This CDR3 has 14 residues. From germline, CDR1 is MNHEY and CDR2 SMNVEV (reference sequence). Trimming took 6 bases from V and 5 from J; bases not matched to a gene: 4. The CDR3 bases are TGTGCCAGCAGCGGGACTAGCGGGACGCACGAGCAGTACTTC. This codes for CASSGTSGTHEQYF.

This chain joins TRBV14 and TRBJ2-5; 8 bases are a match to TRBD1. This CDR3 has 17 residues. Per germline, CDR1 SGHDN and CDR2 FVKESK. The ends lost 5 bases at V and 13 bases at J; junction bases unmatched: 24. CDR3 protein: CASSVSGAGGIDVSRYF. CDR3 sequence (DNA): TGTGCCAGCAGCGTGTCGGGGGCAGGGGGCATCGACGTTTCCCGGTACTTC. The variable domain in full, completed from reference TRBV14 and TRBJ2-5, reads EAGVTQFPSHSVIEKGQTVTLRCDPISGHDNLYWYRRVMGKEIKFLLHFVKESKQDESGMPNNRFLAERTGGTYSTLKVQPAELEDSGVYFCASSVSGAGGIDVSRYFGPGTRLLVL.

In nucleotides, the CDR3 is TGTGCCAGTAGTCCCGGGACTTTCCGTAGGGAGACCCAGTACTTC. The encoded protein is CASSPGTFRRETQYF. The V call is TRBV19, the J call TRBJ2-5; D possibly corresponds to TRBD2 (6 bases). The V end lost 5 bases, the J end lost 5 bases, and 18 bases lay between the germline ends. The germline V gene has CDR1 LNHDA and CDR2 SQIVND (reference sequence). The CDR3 length is 15 residues. Filled out from reference TRBV19 and TRBJ2-5, the complete variable domain reads DGGITQSPKYLFRKEGQNVTLSCEQNLNHDAMYWYRQDPGQGLRLIYYSQIVNDFQKGDIAEGYSVSREKKESFPLTVTSAQKNPTAFYLCASSPGTFRRETQYFGPGTRLLVL.

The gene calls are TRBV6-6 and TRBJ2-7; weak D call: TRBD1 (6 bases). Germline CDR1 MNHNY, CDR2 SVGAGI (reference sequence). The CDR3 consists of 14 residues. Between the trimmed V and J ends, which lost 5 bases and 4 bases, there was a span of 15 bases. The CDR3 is CASSPSDSFYEQYF. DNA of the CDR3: TGTGCCAGCAGTCCCTCGGACAGCTTTTACGAGCAGTACTTC.

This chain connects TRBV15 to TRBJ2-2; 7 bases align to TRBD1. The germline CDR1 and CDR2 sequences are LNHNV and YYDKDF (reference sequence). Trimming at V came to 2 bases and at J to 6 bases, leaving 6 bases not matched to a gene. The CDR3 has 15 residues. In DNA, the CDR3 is TGTGCCACCAGCAGATATACAGGGGAGTCCGGGGAGCTGTTTTTT. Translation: CATSRYTGESGELFF.

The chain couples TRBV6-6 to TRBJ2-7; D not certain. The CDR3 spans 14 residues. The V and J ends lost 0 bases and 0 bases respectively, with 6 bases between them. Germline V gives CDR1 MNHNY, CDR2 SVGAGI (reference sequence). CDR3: CASSYSRDSYEQYF. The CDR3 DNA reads TGTGCCAGCAGTTACTCGAGAGACTCCTACGAGCAGTACTTC.

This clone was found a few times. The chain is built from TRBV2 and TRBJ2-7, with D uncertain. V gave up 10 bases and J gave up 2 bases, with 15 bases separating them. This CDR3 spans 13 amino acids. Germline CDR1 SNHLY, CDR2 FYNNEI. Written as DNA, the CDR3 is TGTGCCACCCCAAGAGGTGGAACCTACGAGCAGTACGTC. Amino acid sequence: CATPRGGTYEQYV.

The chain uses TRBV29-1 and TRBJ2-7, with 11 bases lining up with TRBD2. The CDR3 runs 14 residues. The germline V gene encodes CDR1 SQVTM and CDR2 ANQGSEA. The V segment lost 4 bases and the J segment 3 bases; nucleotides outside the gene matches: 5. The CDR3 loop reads CSVVGLAGFYEQYF. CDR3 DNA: TGCAGCGTTGTCGGACTAGCGGGCTTCTACGAGCAGTACTTC.